The T cell receptor beta chain under discussion was sequenced for a study of beta chain features in type 1 diabetes. Isolated RNA was reverse transcribed in full, so expressed TCRB transcripts were sequenced. The method was immunoSEQ multiplex PCR; TCRdb's version includes in-frame clones alone and lacks a portion of them. The sample has about 230,000 clones, over 8.5% seen once. The germline gives CDR1 KGHSH, CDR2 LQKENI. After removal of 6 bases from V and 7 bases from J, the junction contained 6 bases not matched to a gene. The CDR3 loop spans 14 amino acids. The chain recombines TRBV18 with TRBJ1-6; 7 nucleotides match TRBD1. The receptor was derived from a woman aged 18-29 years in good health. The material sequenced was naive CD4+ T cells from blood. The CDR3 protein is CASSLDRQNSPLHF. Written as DNA, the CDR3 is TGTGCCAGCTCCTTGGACAGGCAAAATTCACCCCTCCACTTT.